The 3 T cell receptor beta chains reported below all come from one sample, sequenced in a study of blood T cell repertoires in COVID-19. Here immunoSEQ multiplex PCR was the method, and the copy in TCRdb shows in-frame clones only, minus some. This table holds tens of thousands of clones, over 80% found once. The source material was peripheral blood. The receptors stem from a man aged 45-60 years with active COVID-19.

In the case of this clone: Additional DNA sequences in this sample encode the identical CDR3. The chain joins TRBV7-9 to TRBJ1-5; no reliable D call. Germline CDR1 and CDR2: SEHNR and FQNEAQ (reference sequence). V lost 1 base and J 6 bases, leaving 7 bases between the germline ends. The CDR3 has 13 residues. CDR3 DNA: TGTGCCAGCAGCTTAGGCGGGAGTCAGCCCCAGCATTTT. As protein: CASSLGGSQPQHF.

The DNA for the CDR3 is TGCGCCAGCAGCTCCATCCGACAGGGAAAGAGCGGGGAGCTGTTTTTT. It translates to CASSSIRQGKSGELFF. This chain links TRBV5-1 with TRBJ2-2, with 7 nucleotides matching TRBD1. The CDR3 runs to 16 residues. J was trimmed by 7 bases and V by 3 bases; bases with no gene match: 12. Per the germline V gene, CDR1 is SGHRS and CDR2 is YFSETQ.

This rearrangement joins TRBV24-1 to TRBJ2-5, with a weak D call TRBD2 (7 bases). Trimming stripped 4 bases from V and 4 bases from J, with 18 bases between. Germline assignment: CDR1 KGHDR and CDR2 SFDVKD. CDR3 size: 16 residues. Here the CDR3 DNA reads TGTGCCACCAGTGACGGGGGGCTAGCTGATGTAGAGACCCAGTACTTC. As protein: CATSDGGLADVETQYF.